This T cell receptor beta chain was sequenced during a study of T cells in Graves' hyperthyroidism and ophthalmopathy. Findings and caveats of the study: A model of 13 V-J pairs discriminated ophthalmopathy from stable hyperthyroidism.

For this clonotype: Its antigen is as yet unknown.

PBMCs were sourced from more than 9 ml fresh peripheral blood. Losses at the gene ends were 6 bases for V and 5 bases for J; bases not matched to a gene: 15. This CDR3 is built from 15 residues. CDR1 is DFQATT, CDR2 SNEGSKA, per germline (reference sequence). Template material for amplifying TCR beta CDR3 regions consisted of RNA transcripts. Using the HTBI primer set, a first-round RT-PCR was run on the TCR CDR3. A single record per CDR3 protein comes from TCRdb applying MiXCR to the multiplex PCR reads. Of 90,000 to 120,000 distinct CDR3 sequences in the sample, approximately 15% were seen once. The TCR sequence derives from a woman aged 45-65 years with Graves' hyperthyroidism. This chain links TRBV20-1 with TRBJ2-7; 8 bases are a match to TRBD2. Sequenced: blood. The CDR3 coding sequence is TGCAGTGCCCCCGGGACCGGGACTAGATACGACGAGCAGTACTTC. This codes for CSAPGTGTRYDEQYF.